This T cell receptor beta chain originates from a study of somatic mutations in cytotoxic T cells in rheumatoid arthritis. Whole-study context: Sorted by flow to nearly 100% purity were some V beta antibody-stained T-cell populations, including V beta1+ cells sequenced for TCRB.

Repertoires were generated with immunoSEQ multiplex PCR, while TCRdb's copy carries only in-frame clones and drops some. The sample carries about 23,000 clones, roughly 80% recorded once. To note about this clone: Its antigen is undetermined.

CDR1 and CDR2 (germline): LNHDA, SQIVND (reference sequence). This CDR3 contains 15 residues. Trimming stripped 6 bases from V and 0 bases from J, with 15 bases between. Study-level results: For patients with rheumatoid arthritis, CD8+ clonality went up with age, while healthy controls showed no such change.

The J gene is TRBJ2-7, the V gene TRBV19; tentatively, D is TRBD2 (6 bases). Sequenced sample: CD8+ T cells sorted from blood. The receptor comes from an adult with rheumatoid arthritis. CDR3 coding DNA: TGTGCCAGTAGACCGTTCGCGGGGACCTCCTACGAGCAGTACTTC. Translated, it gives CASRPFAGTSYEQYF.